This T cell receptor (beta chain) was observed in a study of CD8+ T cells in alopecia areata. This clone has a handful of counts. Its antigen is undetermined. The CDR3 sequence is 14 residues long. Between the trimmed V and J ends, which lost 0 bases and 4 bases, there was a span of 7 bases. The V gene's germline CDR1 is SGHRS and CDR2 YFSETQ. Treatment defined: oral pan-JAK inhibitor, 5-10 mg twice daily. Sequencing templates came from extracted RNA that was reverse transcribed into cDNA. Sequencing used immunoSEQ multiplex PCR; TCRdb keeps in-frame clones, though not all of them. The sample holds approximately 210,000 clones, roughly 60% seen once. Study-wide results and limits: Throughout tofacitinib, many expanded lesional clones continued to persist in scalp and blood. Alopecia totalis/universalis scalp especially showed more expanded CD8+ clones than normal scalp.

This sequence joins TRBV5-1 and TRBJ2-2, with D uncertain. The TCR sequence derives from a human donor with alopecia areata. Source: CD4+ T cells sorted from blood, taken at week 24, from a patient treated with tofacitinib. This chain's CDR3 is CASSLEQPTGELFF. The CDR3 nucleotides read TGCGCCAGCAGCTTGGAACAGCCCACCGGGGAGCTGTTTTTT.